These T cell receptor beta chains were read from a single sample in a study of blood T cells in healthy people across ages. TCRdb called the 5' RACE reads again in MiXCR, with one record for every CDR3 protein. The sample carries under 1,000,000 distinct CDR3 sequences, about 46% recorded once. Sequenced material: blood. These TCRs come from an elderly man in good health. CDR3s include the opening cysteine and the closing phenylalanine or tryptophan. The D gene is left open where the match is weak. Size is omitted from some rows. Given values are once, few, many or a class for expanded clones.

size	J	V	length	D	CDR3	DNA
-	TRBJ2-7	TRBV19	18	-	CASSISHRDLAPKNEQYF	TGTGCCAGTAGTATTTCTCACCGGGACTTAGCCCCTAAAAATGAGCAGTACTTC
-	TRBJ2-2	TRBV5-1	14	-	CASRAEGWSGELFF	TGCGCCAGCAGGGCCGAGGGTTGGTCCGGGGAGCTGTTTTTT
few	TRBJ2-5	TRBV10-3	17	TRBD1	CAISAQTGLLAQETQYF	TGTGCCATCAGTGCCCAGACAGGGTTACTGGCCCAAGAGACCCAGTACTTC
-	TRBJ2-7	TRBV12-3/TRBV12-4	12	-	CASSRDHFQQYF	TGTGCCAGCAGTCGGGACCACTTTCAGCAGTACTTC
-	TRBJ2-4	TRBV20-1	20	TRBD2	CSARDPGLAGGPLAKNIQYF	TGCAGTGCTAGAGATCCGGGACTAGCGGGGGGACCTTTAGCCAAAAACATTCAGTACTTC
few	TRBJ1-2	TRBV7-2	15	TRBD1	CASSYRDRIAYGYTF	TGTGCCAGCAGCTACCGGGACAGGATTGCCTATGGCTACACCTTC
-	TRBJ1-4	TRBV5-1	13	-	CASSPATNEKLFF	TGCGCCAGCAGCCCAGCAACTAATGAAAAACTGTTTTTT
few	TRBJ1-3	TRBV5-1	15	-	CASSTNYGQGNTIYF	TGCGCCAGCAGCACGAACTACGGACAAGGAAACACCATATATTTT
-	TRBJ1-1	TRBV12-3/TRBV12-4	14	-	CASSFRGSAPEAFF	TGTGCCAGCAGTTTTAGGGGGTCGGCCCCTGAAGCTTTCTTT
-	TRBJ2-1	TRBV30	16	-	CAWSSGAGKHIDEPFF	TGTGCCTGGAGTTCCGGGGCTGGGAAACATATCGATGAGCCGTTCTTC
few	TRBJ1-1	TRBV27	15	-	CASSSSQVTSTEAFF	TGTGCCAGCAGTTCCTCGCAGGTCACGAGCACTGAAGCTTTCTTT